One sample yielded the 18 T cell receptor beta chains listed below, sequenced in a study of T cell responses to AZD1222 COVID-19 vaccine. The assay was immunoSEQ multiplex PCR, and TCRdb's table has in-frame clones only and misses some. This table holds tens of thousands of clones, around 85% found once. The sample was peripheral blood, taken 28 days after the second AZD1222 dose. The receptor set was obtained from an adult who received the AZD1222 COVID-19 vaccine.

This clone was seen just once. This chain links TRBV11-3 with TRBJ2-7, with TRBD1 identical over 8 bases. This CDR3 is 11 amino acids long. V dropped 6 bases and J dropped 6; count of bases not matched to a gene: 1. Germline values: CDR1 SGHNT, CDR2 YENEEA. CDR3 bases: TGTGCCAGCAGTACAGGGGGCGAGCAGTACTTC. It specifies CASSTGGEQYF.

This chain joins TRBV28 and TRBJ1-1; TRBD1 might be the D (6 bases). This CDR3 has 15 residues. The V end lost 6 bases, the J end lost 5 bases, and 19 bases lay between the germline ends. Germline assignment: CDR1 MDHEN and CDR2 SYDVKM. Here the CDR3 reads CASSPMGGLRTEAFF. The CDR3 DNA sequence: TGTGCCAGCAGCCCAATGGGGGGGCTTAGGACTGAAGCTTTCTTT.

To note about this clone: The germline gene is not matched at one end of the junction; a read error may be the cause. The chain employs TRBV5-6 and TRBJ1-5; maybe TRBD1 (5 bases). Per germline, CDR1 SGHDT and CDR2 YYEEEE. The CDR3 runs to 14 residues. In DNA, the CDR3 is TGTGCCCGCAGCTTCGGGGGGGGCAATCAGCCCCAGCATTTT. Its protein product is CARSFGGGNQPQHF.

This chain joins TRBV9 and TRBJ1-2, with D perhaps matching TRBD1 (5 bases). There are 16 residues in the CDR3. V gave up 4 bases and J gave up 2 bases, with 18 bases separating them. Germline CDR1 SGDLS, CDR2 YYNGEE. The DNA of the CDR3 is TGTGCCAGCAGCCCCGGTAATAGGGGTCAAAACTATGGCTACACCTTC. Amino acids: CASSPGNRGQNYGYTF.

This rearrangement joins TRBV5-1 to TRBJ2-1, with 8 bases matching TRBD1. Trimming at V came to 4 bases and at J to 2 bases, leaving 5 bases not matched to a gene. Germline V gives CDR1 SGHRS, CDR2 YFSETQ. The CDR3 runs 15 residues. CDR3 amino acids: CASSNGQGAYNEQFF. CDR3 in DNA: TGCGCCAGCAGCAACGGACAGGGAGCCTACAATGAGCAGTTCTTC. The full variable domain, in which reference TRBV5-1 and TRBJ2-1 provide the parts outside the CDR3, is KAGVTQTPRYLIKTRGQQVTLSCSPISGHRSVSWYQQTPGQGLQFLFEYFSETQRNKGNFPGRFSGRQFSNSRSEMNVSTLELGDSALYLCASSNGQGAYNEQFFGPGTRLTVL.

The CDR3 DNA sequence: TGTGCCAGCAGTTACCCATCAGGGGGAGGTAATTCACCCCTCCACTTT. Amino acid sequence: CASSYPSGGGNSPLHF. The chain links TRBV6-2 or TRBV6-3 to TRBJ1-6; TRBD1 matches 7 bases. Germline V lookup: CDR1 MNHEY, CDR2 SVGEGT. The ends lost 2 bases at V and 6 bases at J; junction bases unmatched: 7. The CDR3 runs to 16 residues.

The V gene is TRBV2, the J gene TRBJ2-2; 12 nucleotides line up with TRBD2. V shed 7 bases and J 1 base; nucleotides not matched to a gene: 1. Germline CDR1 is SNHLY and CDR2 is FYNNEI. The CDR3 extends over 15 amino acids. The CDR3 region has the DNA TGTGCCAGCACGGGACTAGCGGGGAACACCGGGGAGCTGTTTTTT. Protein product: CASTGLAGNTGELFF.

CDR3 in amino acids: CSARVSTVRYF. DNA of the CDR3: TGCAGTGCTAGAGTGTCGACCGTCCGGTACTTC. The chain is built from TRBV20-1 and TRBJ2-5; D unresolved. Germline V gives CDR1 DFQATT, CDR2 SNEGSKA (reference sequence). Trimming removed 1 base from V and 13 bases from J, with 13 bases in between. This CDR3 has 11 residues.

V is TRBV6-2 or TRBV6-3 and J is TRBJ2-3; D might be TRBD1 (5 bases). The CDR3 is made up of 16 amino acids. V was clipped by 0 bases and J by 4 bases, with 14 bases between them. Germline assignment: CDR1 MNHEY and CDR2 SVGEGT. The CDR3 bases are TGTGCCAGCAGTTACTCGACTGACAGTTACTCAGATACGCAGTATTTT. It codes for CASSYSTDSYSDTQYF.

The chain has TRBV18 and TRBJ2-5, with D unresolved. Germline-derived CDR1 and CDR2 are KGHSH and LQKENI. The V and J ends lost 3 bases and 2 bases respectively, with 13 bases between them. CDR3 length equals 15 residues. Here the CDR3 reads CASSPRYVGQETQYF. CDR3 DNA: TGTGCCAGCTCACCCAGGTATGTAGGGCAAGAGACCCAGTACTTC.

This clone appeared a single time. CDR3 in DNA: TGTGCCAGCAGCCAAGACGATCGGTTCCCTAAGTACTATAATTCACCCCTCCACTTT. This codes for CASSQDDRFPKYYNSPLHF. The V and J genes are TRBV3-1 (or the pseudogene TRBV3-2) and TRBJ1-6; D is unclear. Germline CDR1 and CDR2: LGHDT and YNNKEL (reference sequence). CDR3 size: 19 residues. V gave up 0 bases and J gave up 3 bases, with 18 bases separating them.

The V and J genes are TRBV7-2 and TRBJ1-1; 7 bases are a match to TRBD1. The CDR3 is 15 amino acids. Trimming cost V 3 bases and J 5 bases; bases outside gene matches: 9. From germline, CDR1 is SGHTA and CDR2 FQGNSA. CDR3 in amino acids: CASSLSLDRVTEAFF. The DNA of the CDR3 is TGTGCCAGCAGCTTGTCCTTAGACAGGGTAACTGAAGCTTTCTTT.

V gene TRBV9 combines with J gene TRBJ1-1; D ambiguous. This CDR3 region has 13 residues. Trimming removed 4 bases from V and 3 bases from J, with 10 bases in between. Germline V gene sequence: CDR1 SGDLS, CDR2 YYNGEE. This CDR3 reads CASSNTGYTEAFF. In DNA, the CDR3 is TGTGCCAGCAGCAACACGGGTTACACTGAAGCTTTCTTT. The full variable domain, its missing parts supplied by reference TRBV9 and TRBJ1-1, is DSGVTQTPKHLITATGQRVTLRCSPRSGDLSVYWYQQSLDQGLQFLIQYYNGEERAKGNILERFSAQQFPDLHSELNLSSLELGDSALYFCASSNTGYTEAFFGQGTRLTVV.

The V gene is TRBV29-1, the J gene TRBJ2-5; a weak D match, TRBD2 (6 bases). Germline CDR1 and CDR2: SQVTM and ANQGSEA. There are 13 residues in the CDR3. With 0 bases removed from V and 4 bases from J, the gap between germline ends came to 9 bases. In DNA, the CDR3 is TGCAGCGTTGAAGAGGGACTCGGAGAGACCCAGTACTTC. Amino acid sequence: CSVEEGLGETQYF.

V gene TRBV3-1 (or the pseudogene TRBV3-2) combines with J gene TRBJ1-6; D remains ambiguous. The V and J ends lost 2 bases and 6 bases respectively, with 23 bases between them. Germline CDR1 is LGHDT and CDR2 is YNNKEL (reference sequence). CDR3 length equals 19 residues. CDR3 DNA sequence: TGTGCCAGCAGCCAACCCCTCCAGACACAGAAAAAACCTAATTCACCCCTCCACTTT. Translated, it gives CASSQPLQTQKKPNSPLHF.

This chain links TRBV7-2 with TRBJ1-1; possible D gene TRBD1, 5 bases. The CDR3 is 14 residues long. Trimming took off 5 bases at V and 0 bases at J, with 10 bases between the two ends. Germline lookup yields CDR1 SGHTA and CDR2 FQGNSA. CDR3 nucleotide sequence: TGTGCCAGCAGCCTGACAGCAATGAACACTGAAGCTTTCTTT. Its translation: CASSLTAMNTEAFF.

The gene calls are TRBV19 and TRBJ1-4, with TRBD1 matching over 7 bases. Germline lookup yields CDR1 LNHDA and CDR2 SQIVND (reference sequence). Germline trimming cut 6 bases from V and 4 bases from J; bases unmatched to any gene: 8. The CDR3 has 15 residues. CDR3 sequence reads: CASSSGQRSNEKLFF. In nucleotides, the CDR3 is TGTGCCAGTAGCTCGGGACAGCGGAGTAATGAAAAACTGTTTTTT.

The chain uses TRBV18 and TRBJ2-2; no reliable D call. The CDR3 runs 12 residues. The germline V gene has CDR1 KGHSH and CDR2 LQKENI. The V and J ends lost 2 bases and 5 bases respectively, with 3 bases between them. The CDR3 sequence is CASSPATGELFF. The CDR3, as DNA: TGTGCCAGCTCACCAGCTACCGGGGAGCTGTTTTTT.